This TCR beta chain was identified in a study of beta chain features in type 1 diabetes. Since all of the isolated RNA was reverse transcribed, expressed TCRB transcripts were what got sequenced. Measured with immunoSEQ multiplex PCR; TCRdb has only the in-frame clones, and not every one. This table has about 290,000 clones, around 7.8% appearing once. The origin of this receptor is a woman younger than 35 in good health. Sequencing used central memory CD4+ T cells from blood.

CDR3 in amino acids: CASSQTEGYGYTF. DNA of the CDR3: TGTGCCAGCAGCCAGACAGAGGGGTATGGCTACACCTTC. V and J are TRBV14 and TRBJ1-2; D perhaps matches TRBD1 (5 bases). The CDR3 contains 13 residues. Germline V gene lookup returns CDR1 SGHDN and CDR2 FVKESK. Trimming removed 3 bases from V and 5 bases from J, with 10 bases in between.